The 18 T cell receptor beta chains given below trace back to one sample, sequenced in a study of shared clonotypes between healthy human individuals. TCRdb's table, derived via immunoSEQ multiplex PCR, lists solely in-frame clones and lacks some. The sample includes some 2 million clones, approximately 94% seen only once; the top ten take roughly 1%. Naive CD8 cells, CD45RO-negative and positively selected for CCR7, excluded terminally differentiated effector memory CD45RA+ cells. The specimen sequenced was naive CD8+ T cells sorted from blood. Every receptor here comes from a man younger than 35 in good health.

Comment on this clone: Other nucleotide sequences in the sample specify the same CDR3. This chain links TRBV7-9 with TRBJ2-1; 9 positions agree with TRBD1. Germline CDR1 is SEHNR and CDR2 is FQNEAQ (reference sequence). V was clipped by 3 bases and J by 2 bases; unmatched bases: 2. This CDR3 comprises 15 residues. The CDR3, as DNA: TGTGCCAGCAGCTTGGGACAGGGAACCTACAATGAGCAGTTCTTC. This translates into CASSLGQGTYNEQFF.

V is TRBV5-1 and J is TRBJ2-5; maybe TRBD1 (5 bases). Germline assignment: CDR1 SGHRS and CDR2 YFSETQ. This CDR3 comprises 14 residues. V lost 2 bases to trimming and J lost 5 bases, with 13 bases between them. This chain's CDR3 is CASSFGQGRETQYF. The CDR3 DNA is TGCGCCAGCAGCTTCGGGCAGGGTCGTGAGACCCAGTACTTC.

This chain uses TRBV4-1 with TRBJ1-5; D is ambiguous. Per germline, CDR1 MGHRA and CDR2 YSYEKL. The CDR3 runs to 15 residues. Trimming left V 4 bases short and J 5 bases short, with 15 bases between. The CDR3 bases are TGCGCCAGCAGCCCCGACCCCGGGAGAGATCAGCCCCAGCATTTT. Protein: CASSPDPGRDQPQHF.

This chain joins TRBV5-6 and TRBJ1-3, with a tentative D call TRBD1 (6 bases). Germline V gene lookup returns CDR1 SGHDT and CDR2 YYEEEE. The V gene lost 3 bases and the J gene lost 0 bases, with 19 bases spanning the gap. This CDR3 contains 18 residues. The DNA for the CDR3 is TGTGCCAGCAGCTCCGAGGGGGGTTTAAACCTCTCTGGAAACACCATATATTTT. Translation gives CASSSEGGLNLSGNTIYF. Full variable domain (missing parts from reference TRBV5-6 and TRBJ1-3): DAGVTQSPTHLIKTRGQQVTLRCSPKSGHDTVSWYQQALGQGPQFIFQYYEEEERQRGNFPDRFSGHQFPNYSSELNVNALLLGDSALYLCASSSEGGLNLSGNTIYFGEGSWLTVV.

The V and J genes are TRBV18 and TRBJ1-2; D unclear. The germline V gene has CDR1 KGHSH and CDR2 LQKENI. V shed 0 bases and J shed 2 bases, with 7 bases lying between them. The CDR3 length is 14 residues. DNA of the CDR3: TGTGCCAGCTCACCACCGGCGACGAACTATGGCTACACCTTC. The encoded protein is CASSPPATNYGYTF. Using reference TRBV18 and TRBJ1-2 for the parts outside the CDR3, the full variable domain is NAGVMQNPRHLVRRRGQEARLRCSPMKGHSHVYWYRQLPEEGLKFMVYLQKENIIDESGMPKERFSAEFPKEGPSILRIQQVVRGDSAAYFCASSPPATNYGYTFGSGTRLTVV.

The chain has TRBV18 and TRBJ1-2; no clear D gene. This CDR3 has 12 amino acids. Per the germline V gene, CDR1 is KGHSH and CDR2 is LQKENI. V was pared by 6 bases and J by 3 bases, with 8 bases between. The CDR3, as DNA: TGTGCCAGCTCGGGGATCGACTATGGCTACACCTTC. It yields the protein CASSGIDYGYTF.

For this clone: Other nucleotide sequences from this sample produce the same CDR3. This chain uses TRBV27 with TRBJ2-7; TRBD2 agrees at 8 bases. The length of the CDR3 is 13 residues. The junction had 2 bases not matched to a gene; V was cut back by 5 bases and J by 2 bases. Germline CDR1 is MNHEY and CDR2 is SMNVEV (reference sequence). Here the CDR3 DNA reads TGTGCCAGCAGTCCGGGACTAGCCTACGAGCAGTACTTC. Translating it yields CASSPGLAYEQYF.

Here the CDR3 reads CASSLELRNEQFF. The CDR3 DNA follows: TGTGCCAGCAGCTTAGAACTGCGGAATGAGCAGTTCTTC. The chain links TRBV7-6 to TRBJ2-1; D unclear. Trimming pared 1 base from V and 7 bases from J, leaving 8 bases between. There are 13 residues in the CDR3. Germline V gene data show CDR1 as SGHVS and CDR2 as FNYEAQ.

The chain has TRBV28 and TRBJ2-4, with TRBD2 as a possible D gene (6 bases). Trimming removed 2 bases at V and 3 bases at J, with 17 bases between. CDR3 length: 17 residues. CDR1 and CDR2 from the germline V gene are MDHEN and SYDVKM. This chain's CDR3 is CASSLGDFSGGKNIQYF. In DNA, the CDR3 is TGTGCCAGCAGTTTAGGGGACTTCTCCGGGGGCAAAAACATTCAGTACTTC.

The V gene is TRBV28, the J gene TRBJ1-4, with TRBD1 matching over 9 bases. The length of the CDR3 is 16 residues. The junction had 6 bases not matched to a gene; V was cut back by 1 base and J by 6 bases. Germline V gives CDR1 MDHEN, CDR2 SYDVKM. This CDR3 is CASSLLLTGGHEKLFF. Written as DNA, the CDR3 is TGTGCCAGCAGTTTATTGCTGACAGGGGGACATGAAAAACTGTTTTTT.

Of note for this clone: Additional DNA sequences in this sample encode the identical CDR3. V is TRBV9 and J is TRBJ2-1; no clear D gene. Germline V gene sequence: CDR1 SGDLS, CDR2 YYNGEE. This CDR3 is 11 amino acids long. V was pared by 1 base and J by 9 bases, with 5 bases between. CDR3 in DNA: TGTGCCAGCAGCGTATTAGGTGAGCAGTTCTTC. Protein: CASSVLGEQFF. Full variable domain (outside the CDR3, taken from reference TRBV9 and TRBJ2-1): DSGVTQTPKHLITATGQRVTLRCSPRSGDLSVYWYQQSLDQGLQFLIQYYNGEERAKGNILERFSAQQFPDLHSELNLSSLELGDSALYFCASSVLGEQFFGPGTRLTVL.

The CDR3 DNA reads TGTGCCAGCAGCCACCTGGGGGACACCGGGGAGCTGTTTTTT. Translating gives CASSHLGDTGELFF. The V gene is TRBV14, the J gene TRBJ2-2; D is possibly TRBD1 or TRBD2 (5 bases each). The V and J ends lost 3 bases and 3 bases respectively, with 8 bases between them. This CDR3 contains 14 residues. Germline V CDR1 and CDR2: SGHDN, FVKESK.

J is TRBJ2-1 and V is TRBV6-5; no clear D. Germline loops: CDR1 MNHEY, CDR2 SVGAGI. The CDR3 totals 13 residues. V dropped 4 bases and J dropped 6 bases, with 10 bases sitting between them. The DNA of the CDR3 is TGTGCCAGCAGTTGGGATCCCCTCAATGAGCAGTTCTTC. Protein product: CASSWDPLNEQFF.

The chain joins TRBV5-8 to TRBJ2-1, with 7 positions matching TRBD2. The germline gives CDR1 SGHTS, CDR2 YDEGEE. Germline trimming cut 6 bases from V and 3 bases from J; bases unmatched to any gene: 3. The CDR3 consists of 13 residues. The CDR3 DNA reads TGTGCCAGCAAAGGGACTAACTACAATGAGCAGTTCTTC. Translated: CASKGTNYNEQFF.

The rearrangement links TRBV5-4 to TRBJ1-2, with 8 nucleotides matching TRBD1. Germline V gene data show CDR1 as SGHNT and CDR2 as YYREEE (reference sequence). The V and J ends lost 0 bases and 4 bases, in that order; junction bases with no gene match: 5. CDR3 length: 15 amino acids. The CDR3 DNA reads as TGTGCCAGCAGCTTGGGGGGGACAGGATTCTATGGCTACACCTTC. Protein product: CASSLGGTGFYGYTF. Using reference TRBV5-4 and TRBJ1-2 for the parts outside the CDR3, the full variable domain is ETGVTQSPTHLIKTRGQQVTLRCSSQSGHNTVSWYQQALGQGPQFIFQYYREEENGRGNFPPRFSGLQFPNYSSELNVNALELDDSALYLCASSLGGTGFYGYTFGSGTRLTVV.

The chain joins TRBV2 to TRBJ1-6; TRBD1 might be the D (5 bases). CDR1 is SNHLY, CDR2 FYNNEI, per germline. The CDR3 has 15 residues. Trimming removed 8 bases from V and 7 bases from J, with 18 bases in between. CDR3 protein: CASVPGGGLNSPLHF. The CDR3 DNA is TGTGCCAGCGTTCCTGGGGGAGGGCTCAATTCACCCCTCCACTTT.

The chain has TRBV11-2 and TRBJ2-2, with D possibly matching TRBD1 (5 bases). This CDR3 comprises 15 residues. The germline V and J ends were trimmed by 5 bases and 5 bases, with 15 bases remaining between them. Germline lookup yields CDR1 SGHAT and CDR2 FQNNGV. Here the CDR3 DNA reads TGTGCCAGCAGCCCCCATACAGGAAAAACCGGGGAGCTGTTTTTT. Translating it yields CASSPHTGKTGELFF.

The chain couples TRBV7-6 to TRBJ1-2, with D uncertain. The CDR3 consists of 14 residues. Deletions cut 0 bases from V and 8 bases from J, with 13 bases between. CDR1 SGHVS and CDR2 FNYEAQ come from the germline V gene. The chain's CDR3 is CASSLAEGPSGYTF. For the CDR3, the DNA is TGTGCCAGCAGCTTAGCGGAGGGCCCCTCCGGCTACACCTTC.